This TCR beta chain was obtained from a study of shared clonotypes between healthy human individuals. Whole-study findings and limits: Clonotype sharing across several donors was observed for 5% to 6.5% of naive CD4 clonotypes. Non-shared clonotypes showed lower generation probabilities than clonotypes common to all four donors.

This CDR3 has 12 residues. Looked up from germline, CDR1 is SGHTA and CDR2 is FQGTGA. Details on this clone: The antigen is undetermined.

Assay used: immunoSEQ multiplex PCR; TCRdb lists only in-frame clones, some missing. The sample lists millions of clones, over 85% seen once, with about 0.37% in the top ten. The sequence derives from a man aged 18 to 30 in good health. Some clones in this sample may be carry-over from other donors' samples. The material sequenced was naive CD4+ T cells from PBMCs. Stated subset: CD45RA+ positively selected. This chain joins TRBV7-3 and TRBJ2-5; no clear D gene. The J call is in doubt because the DNA end fits TRBJ2-7 better. CDR3 protein: CASTPPSYEQYF. Written as DNA, the CDR3 is TGTGCCAGCACCCCTCCCTCCTACGAGCAGTACTTC.